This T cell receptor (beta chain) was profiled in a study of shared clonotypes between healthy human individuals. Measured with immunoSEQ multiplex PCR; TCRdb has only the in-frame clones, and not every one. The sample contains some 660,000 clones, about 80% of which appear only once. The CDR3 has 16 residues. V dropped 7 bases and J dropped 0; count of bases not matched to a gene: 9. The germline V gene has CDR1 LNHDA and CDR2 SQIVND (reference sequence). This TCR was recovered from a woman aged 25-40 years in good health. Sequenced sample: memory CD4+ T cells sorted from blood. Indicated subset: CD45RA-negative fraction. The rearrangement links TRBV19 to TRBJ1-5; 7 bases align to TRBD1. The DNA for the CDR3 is TGTGCCAGTACAGGGGGGGGTTACCCTAGCAATCAGCCCCAGCATTTT. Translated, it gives CASTGGGYPSNQPQHF.